Listed here is a single TCR beta chain. Other nucleotide sequences from this sample produce the same CDR3. Measured with immunoSEQ multiplex PCR; TCRdb has only the in-frame clones, and not every one. The sample shows 30,000 to 35,000 clones, about 84% of them seen only once. These data originate in a study of OX40 agonist ivuxolimab in advanced cancers. Overall study: Enrolled patients in dose escalation had cancers that were hepatocellular carcinoma, melanoma, renal cell or head and neck cancer. Under the entry rules, prior anti-PD-1, anti-PD-L1 or anti-CTLA-4 therapy was allowed, and more than 35% had some.

Trimming took 1 base from V and 3 from J, leaving 11 bases between them. Per the germline V gene, CDR1 is SGHVS and CDR2 is FQNEAQ. CDR3 length: 15 amino acids. The specimen was CD4+ or CD8+ T cells sorted from blood, collected in a trial of the OX40 agonist ivuxolimab. The TCR originated in an adult with an advanced solid tumor such as melanoma, head and neck, liver or kidney cancer. V gene TRBV7-8 combines with J gene TRBJ2-3; D remains ambiguous. CDR3 region: CASSLERGPTDTQYF. The CDR3 DNA reads as TGTGCCAGCAGCTTAGAGAGAGGTCCGACAGATACGCAGTATTTT.